What follows is one T cell receptor (beta chain) and its context. The record originates from a study of T cells after somatic rescue of genetic block. Profiled with immunoSEQ multiplex PCR; TCRdb holds only in-frame clones, not every one. This table holds roughly 120,000 clones, about nine tenths found once. V was clipped by 4 bases and J by 5 bases, with 7 bases between them. The CDR3 has 12 amino acids. The germline gives CDR1 SGHNT, CDR2 YYREEE (reference sequence). The rearrangement uses TRBV5-4 and TRBJ2-1; tentatively, D is TRBD1 (5 bases). The sample consisted of peripheral blood mononuclear cells (PBMCs). This receptor was taken from a woman between 18 and 29 years old. CDR3 nucleotides: TGTGCCAGCAGCAGACAGAACAATGAGCAGTTCTTC. The encoded protein is CASSRQNNEQFF.